This T cell receptor (beta chain) was sequenced in a study of T cell changes during pregnancy in multiple sclerosis. This CDR3 is built from 13 residues. Trimming left V 5 bases short and J 6 bases short, with 11 bases between. Germline assignment: CDR1 SGHVS and CDR2 FQNEAQ. Method: immunoSEQ multiplex PCR; TCRdb's copy keeps in-frame clones and lacks some. Of tens of thousands of clones in the sample, 90% were seen once. This rearrangement joins TRBV7-8 to TRBJ2-1, with D tentatively TRBD1 (5 bases). The receptor was isolated from a female donor in good health, enrolled as a control in a pregnancy study. This sample comprised peripheral blood, obtained after pregnancy. The CDR3 spells CASSPSTGNEQFF. CDR3 DNA: TGTGCCAGCAGCCCCTCTACAGGCAATGAGCAGTTCTTC.